Listed here are 26 T cell receptor beta chains from one sample, sequenced in a study of blood T cells in healthy people across ages. Together with a sample-barcoded 5' primer, a J-beta primer mix was included in a second PCR lasting roughly 6 to 12 cycles. TCRdb fed the 5' RACE reads into MiXCR, producing one record per CDR3 protein. Among hundreds of thousands of distinct CDR3 sequences, about a fifth were seen once, and the ten largest hold 20% to 25%. The sequencing sample was made of blood. The receptors derive from a man in his 70s in good health.

This clonotype showed up just a few times. The CDR3 DNA sequence: TGTGCCAGCAGCGCCCCGGGACAGTCGAATGAAAAACTGTTTTTT. It codes for CASSAPGQSNEKLFF. The gene calls are TRBV7-9 and TRBJ1-4, with 7 nucleotides matching TRBD1. The germline V gene has CDR1 SEHNR and CDR2 FQNEAQ (reference sequence). V gave up 5 bases and J gave up 5 bases; unmatched junction bases: 8. This CDR3 is built from 15 residues. Complete variable domain (other parts from reference TRBV7-9 and TRBJ1-4): DTGVSQNPRHKITKRGQNVTFRCDPISEHNRLYWYRQTLGQGPEFLTYFQNEAQLEKSRLLSDRFSAERPKGSFSTLEIQRTEQGDSAMYLCASSAPGQSNEKLFFGSGTQLSVL.

This chain links TRBV20-1 with TRBJ2-1, with D perhaps assigned TRBD1 or TRBD2 (6 bases each). CDR1 and CDR2 from the germline V gene are DFQATT and SNEGSKA (reference sequence). This CDR3 is built from 11 residues. Trimming removed 2 bases at V and 10 bases at J, with 9 bases between. DNA of the CDR3: TGCAGTGCTAGACGGGGGCTCGAGCAGTTCTTC. Protein product: CSARRGLEQFF.

This chain uses TRBV7-9 with TRBJ1-5; D ambiguous. Between the trimmed V and J ends, which lost 4 bases and 6 bases, there was a span of 10 bases. Germline loops: CDR1 SEHNR, CDR2 FQNEAQ (reference sequence). The CDR3 is 13 amino acids. The CDR3 sequence is CASSSEGGQPQHF. CDR3 bases: TGTGCCAGCAGCTCTGAAGGAGGTCAGCCCCAGCATTTT. The full variable domain, in which reference TRBV7-9 and TRBJ1-5 provide the parts outside the CDR3, is DTGVSQNPRHKITKRGQNVTFRCDPISEHNRLYWYRQTLGQGPEFLTYFQNEAQLEKSRLLSDRFSAERPKGSFSTLEIQRTEQGDSAMYLCASSSEGGQPQHFGDGTRLSIL.

The sample holds many counts of this clonotype. The chain combines TRBV28 with TRBJ2-5; maybe TRBD2 (6 bases). The CDR3 runs 14 residues. Germline V gene data show CDR1 as MDHEN and CDR2 as SYDVKM. Trimming removed 2 bases at V and 2 bases at J, with 9 bases between. This chain's CDR3 is CASSLIAGQETQYF. The DNA for the CDR3 is TGTGCCAGCAGTTTAATTGCGGGACAAGAGACCCAGTACTTC.

This clonotype was detected a few times. The rearrangement uses TRBV12-3 or TRBV12-4 and TRBJ1-6; D is perhaps TRBD1 (5 bases). V was pared by 3 bases and J by 1 base, with 13 bases between. CDR3 length: 17 residues. The CDR3 DNA follows: TGTGCCAGCAGTTTTCGTAGGGGCGCGTCCTATAATTCACCCCTCCACTTT. The encoded protein is CASSFRRGASYNSPLHF.

The sample holds a few counts of this clonotype. This chain joins TRBV12-3 or TRBV12-4 and TRBJ2-5; 10 nucleotides match TRBD2. The J call may not be correct, given that the DNA end is closer to TRBJ2-1. This CDR3 spans 13 amino acids. CDR3 bases: TGTGCCAGCCGAACTAGCGGGGCAAATGAGCAGTTCTTC. Protein product: CASRTSGANEQFF.

This clonotype was picked up a small number of times. The genes are TRBV7-8 and TRBJ2-1; 14 nucleotides align to TRBD2. Germline assignment: CDR1 SGHVS and CDR2 FQNEAQ. V trimming: 7 bases; J trimming: 7 bases; junction bases outside the gene matches: 12. The length of the CDR3 is 17 residues. Here the CDR3 reads CASTPPVGTSGRNEQFF. The CDR3 bases are TGTGCCAGCACCCCCCCAGTAGGGACTAGCGGGAGAAATGAGCAGTTCTTC.

This clonotype showed up just a few times. This chain uses TRBV21-1 with TRBJ2-3; the table names TRBD1, a call not compared with the DNA. TRBV21-1 is a documented pseudogene. This CDR3 has 17 amino acids. For the CDR3, the DNA is TGTGCCAGCCGCGCTCCCTTGAGGGCAGGGTGGCCAGATACGCAGTATTTT. This encodes CASRAPLRAGWPDTQYF.

This clonotype has more than one count but fewer than ten. V usage is TRBV7-2 and J usage is TRBJ2-7; D may be TRBD1 or TRBD2 (5 bases each). Trimming stripped 1 base from V and 1 base from J, with 14 bases between. There are 16 residues in the CDR3. Per the germline V gene, CDR1 is SGHTA and CDR2 is FQGNSA. The CDR3 nucleotides are TGTGCCAGCAGCTTAGGTTTCTCGGGACGGTCCTACGAGCAGTACTTC. Translated, it gives CASSLGFSGRSYEQYF.

Notes on this clonotype: The germline gene is not matched at one end of the junction; a read error may be the cause. This chain links TRBV12-3 or TRBV12-4 with TRBJ1-4, with D possibly matching TRBD1 (6 bases). The CDR3 spans 14 residues. The CDR3 reads CASSSRTVNEKLLF. CDR3 in DNA: TGTGCCAGCAGTTCTCGGACAGTTAATGAAAAACTGCTTTTT.

This clonotype was picked up many times. The chain recombines TRBV5-1 with TRBJ2-3; D ambiguous. CDR3 length: 13 residues. Trimming took off 4 bases at V and 3 bases at J, with 9 bases between the two ends. Germline CDR1 reads SGHRS; CDR2 reads YFSETQ. Here the CDR3 DNA reads TGCGCCAGCAGCGTAGGACGGACAGATACGCAGTATTTT. Encoded protein: CASSVGRTDTQYF.

The sample holds many counts of this clonotype. The chain is built from TRBV27 and TRBJ1-5; the D gene is possibly TRBD1 (6 bases). Trimming stripped 4 bases from V and 0 bases from J, with 13 bases between. Germline CDR1 and CDR2: MNHEY and SMNVEV (reference sequence). The CDR3 spans 16 residues. This chain's CDR3 is CASSWGGQDSNQPQHF. As DNA, the CDR3 is TGTGCCAGCAGTTGGGGGGGACAAGATAGCAATCAGCCCCAGCATTTT.

The gene calls are TRBV7-2 and TRBJ2-7; D unclear. Looked up from germline, CDR1 is SGHTA and CDR2 is FQGNSA. This CDR3 has 14 amino acids. Trimming stripped 3 bases from V and 3 bases from J, with 12 bases between. CDR3 nucleotides: TGTGCCAGCAGCTTCAGTTGGCCGATCTACGAGCAGTACTTC. Its protein product is CASSFSWPIYEQYF.

The CDR3 DNA is TGTGCCAGCAGCCCCCACCCTCCCCTAGCGGGAGAAGGAGATACGCAGTATTTT. Protein: CASSPHPPLAGEGDTQYF. V usage is TRBV9 and J usage is TRBJ2-3, with 10 bases aligning to TRBD2. V lost 4 bases, J lost 5 bases, and 16 bases stayed unmatched. This CDR3 has 18 amino acids. Germline V lookup: CDR1 SGDLS, CDR2 YYNGEE. Based on the CDR3 plus reference TRBV9 and TRBJ2-3, the full variable domain is DSGVTQTPKHLITATGQRVTLRCSPRSGDLSVYWYQQSLDQGLQFLIQYYNGEERAKGNILERFSAQQFPDLHSELNLSSLELGDSALYFCASSPHPPLAGEGDTQYFGPGTRLTVL.

This clonotype appeared a few times. The rearrangement joins TRBV28 to TRBJ2-1; 7 bases line up with TRBD1. Germline trimming cut 7 bases from V and 7 bases from J; bases unmatched to any gene: 16. Germline V gene lookup returns CDR1 MDHEN and CDR2 SYDVKM. The CDR3 consists of 16 residues. The chain's CDR3 is CASTLTGIGHRNEQFF. DNA of the CDR3: TGTGCCAGCACATTGACAGGGATCGGTCACAGAAATGAGCAGTTCTTC.

The chain employs TRBV10-3 and TRBJ2-6; D remains unclear. The CDR3 loop spans 18 amino acids. Germline V gene sequence: CDR1 ENHRY, CDR2 SYGVKD. Deletions cut 0 bases from V and 0 bases from J, with 12 bases between. The chain's CDR3 is CAISESDRAYSGANVLTF. The CDR3 DNA sequence: TGTGCCATCAGTGAGTCGGATCGGGCTTACTCTGGGGCCAACGTCCTGACTTTC.

The V call is TRBV29-1, the J call TRBJ2-5, with TRBD1 matching over 10 bases. The CDR3 is made up of 13 amino acids. Germline V gene data show CDR1 as SQVTM and CDR2 as ANQGSEA. After removal of 7 bases from V and 3 bases from J, the junction contained 5 bases not matched to a gene. The CDR3 DNA reads as TGCAGCGGTACCGGGACAGGGGAAGAGACCCAGTACTTC. This sequence encodes CSGTGTGEETQYF.

This chain joins TRBV20-1 and TRBJ1-4, with D possibly being TRBD1 (6 bases). In germline, CDR1 is DFQATT, CDR2 SNEGSKA (reference sequence). This CDR3 contains 14 residues. With 0 bases removed from V and 2 bases from J, the gap between germline ends came to 7 bases. The CDR3 DNA reads as TGCAGTGCTAGAGATCAGGGGACTAATGAAAAACTGTTTTTT. It encodes CSARDQGTNEKLFF.

This clonotype was observed a handful of times. The rearrangement joins TRBV12-3 or TRBV12-4 to TRBJ1-1; a weak D match, TRBD1 (6 bases). The CDR3 totals 12 residues. V was shortened by 3 bases and J by 11 bases, with 13 bases between the two germline ends. The CDR3 spells CASSFRGLDAFF. Here the CDR3 DNA reads TGTGCCAGCAGTTTTCGGGGGCTCGACGCTTTCTTT.

The sample holds a few counts of this clonotype. The gene calls are TRBV2 and TRBJ2-7; the D gene is possibly TRBD1 (5 bases). The J call may be in error: the DNA end matches TRBJ2-5 better. This CDR3 has 14 residues. Germline V gives CDR1 SNHLY, CDR2 FYNNEI. The CDR3 protein is CASSENYRKETQYF. In DNA, the CDR3 is TGTGCCAGCAGTGAAAATTACAGGAAAGAGACCCAGTACTTC.

This rearrangement joins TRBV20-1 to TRBJ2-3; D gene unclear. The tail of the sequence fits TRBJ1-5 better, so the J call may be wrong. In germline, CDR1 is DFQATT, CDR2 SNEGSKA (reference sequence). The CDR3 is 14 residues long. In DNA form, the CDR3 reads TGCAGTGCTAGGCTATTGCGGGAGCCAGATACGCAGCATTTT. This sequence encodes CSARLLREPDTQHF.

The sample holds a few counts of this clonotype. J is TRBJ2-7 and V is TRBV7-6, with 11 positions matching TRBD2. J gave up 4 bases and V 3 bases, and 5 bases lay outside the gene matches. The CDR3 totals 15 residues. The germline V gene has CDR1 SGHVS and CDR2 FNYEAQ. The CDR3 spells CASSFTTSGGYEQYF. The DNA for the CDR3 is TGTGCCAGCAGCTTCACAACTAGCGGGGGATACGAGCAGTACTTC.

The table lists this clonotype with a few counts. This chain links TRBV24-1 with TRBJ1-1, with a possible D match to TRBD1 (5 bases). V lost 2 bases to trimming and J lost 7 bases, with 10 bases between them. The CDR3 is 13 amino acids. Germline V gene sequence: CDR1 KGHDR, CDR2 SFDVKD. The CDR3 loop is CATSDWGSYEAFF. The CDR3 DNA reads TGTGCCACCAGTGATTGGGGCAGCTATGAAGCTTTCTTT.

The chain recombines TRBV9 with TRBJ2-7, with 9 positions matching TRBD1. Germline V lookup: CDR1 SGDLS, CDR2 YYNGEE. The CDR3 runs to 15 residues. Unmatched junction bases numbered 8, after V lost 0 bases and J lost 7 bases. The CDR3 DNA is TGTGCCAGCAGCGTAGAGGGGTGGACAGGGGATGAGCAGTACTTC. Encoded protein: CASSVEGWTGDEQYF.

The chain combines TRBV6-2 or TRBV6-3 with TRBJ2-7; D might be TRBD2 (6 bases). The V end was cut by 3 bases, the J end by 3 bases, with 12 bases between. The CDR3 totals 14 residues. CDR1 and CDR2 from the germline V gene are MNHEY and SVGEGT. DNA for the CDR3: TGTGCCAGCAGTTATACCCGGGAGAGCTACGAGCAGTACGTC. This gives the protein CASSYTRESYEQYV.

In regard to this clonotype: The missing conserved phenylalanine or tryptophan at the end of this CDR3 makes a read error likely. The chain links TRBV5-8 to TRBJ2-3; D is perhaps TRBD2 (6 bases). Germline CDR1 SGHTS, CDR2 YDEGEE. The CDR3 has 14 residues. V shed 4 bases and J shed 2 bases, with 11 bases lying between them. Here the CDR3 reads CASSLSGFTDTQYL. The CDR3 DNA reads as TGTGCCAGCAGCCTTAGCGGATTCACAGATACGCAGTATCTT.